Included here is one T cell receptor (beta chain) sequence, with context. This clonotype was counted only a few times. Its specific antigen is unknown. Base qualities are not recorded, but no much larger clone differs from it by a single base. Donors were a few dozen systemically healthy Caucasian individuals from Russia aged roughly 6 to 90 years. Each donor gave about 10 milliliters of peripheral blood, drawn into EDTA-treated Vacutainer tubes. Ficoll-Paque density-gradient centrifugation was used to isolate PBMCs, with at least 6.5 million per sample. Trizol reagent was used to extract total RNA from PBMCs, with at least 6 micrograms per sample. For every donor, an aliquot of PBMCs went through flow cytometry to measure the percentages of naive CD45RAhigh/CD27high T cells. The data derive from a study of blood T cells in healthy people across ages (dated by TCRdb to the mid-2010s). Background on the whole study: Template switching captured roughly one uniquely barcoded TCR beta cDNA molecule per two T cells in model experiments. Donors were grouped into four age groups: young (average approximately 15 years), middle-aged (approximately 41), aged (around 60) and long-lived (just over 80). The study analyzed two additional independent replicas of 1 million unique cDNA reads from the same blood draw for two donors, one aged 18 to 30 and one aged 80 or older. To track age-related changes in TCR beta repertoire diversity, the study relied on deep sequencing normalized with unique cDNA molecular identifiers.

Germline trimming: 5 bases from V, 1 base from J; junction bases outside gene matches: 4. The CDR3 has 14 amino acids, counting the end cysteine and phenylalanine. The sequence is cut down to CDR3 DNA, 42 bases in frame from base 1. The paper's findings and limits, for the study overall: Total diversity estimates from one million sequenced T cells were considered lower bounds and underestimates. Observed TCR beta diversity correlated strongly with the percentage of naive T cells measured by flow cytometry. Observed TCR beta diversity per million T cells fell roughly linearly with age, and a significant reduction was already apparent by age roughly 41. The CMV infection status of donors was not known, potentially confounding age-related changes in expanded clonotypes. Since profiling was done on bulk unsorted PBMCs, naive and antigen-experienced compartments could not be conclusively compared. Compared with the aged group, the long-lived group had more naive CD4+ T cells, fewer expanded clones and increased TCR diversity, suggesting age selection.

Library generation was performed with 5' RACE. Sequenced using an Illumina HiSeq 2500. A second PCR of about 7 to 12 cycles was performed with a sample-barcoded 5' primer and a J-beta primer mix. A template-switch 5' adaptor carrying 12 random nucleotides introduced a unique molecular identifier onto each TCR beta cDNA molecule. At least 3 million CDR3-containing paired-end reads were obtained from each sample. First-strand cDNA synthesis was performed from all RNA using the Mint cDNA synthesis kit, with priming by a TRBC-specific oligonucleotide. Following uracil-DNA glycosylase treatment, all cDNA underwent a first 18-cycle PCR with the universal primers M1SS and BC2_uni_R. Per the original workflow: Each sample was normalized by randomly selecting 1 million high-quality reads, each carrying a distinct molecular identifier. Reads sharing molecular identifiers were discarded rather than binned into consensus sequences. MiTCR, with a Q25 quality threshold and the strictest error-elimination algorithm, was used for CDR3 identification, clonotype clustering and error correction. A nonparametric unseen species model using Euler transformation provided a lower-bound estimate of total TCR beta diversity. Clones were called with MiXCR by TCRdb after fastp trimmed the public reads at Q25, and only in-frame beta chains were retained. Entries are consolidated by CDR3 protein sequence, retaining the most common genes and DNA. TCRdb's processing, not the study's, gives the V and J calls here. A total of nearly 800,000 distinct CDR3 sequences appear in this sample, around 25% of them only once. Approximately 4% of the sample is held by the ten biggest clonotypes.

The sample was also linked to a second study, of T cells of mothers and their children. As the second study states: Donors were nine systemically healthy Caucasian individuals: three mothers and their six children. cDNA synthesis used all of the extracted RNA, with roughly 1.5 ug of RNA in each 15 ul reaction. In the second PCR, sample barcodes and 2-4 random nucleotides were introduced via the M1S primer. Each mother yielded over 9.5 million TCR beta CDR3 reads and each child roughly 3 million reads. In both related and unrelated pairs, thymic selection shapes the output of TCR recombination in a similar way, with inherited differences having only a minor effect. Normalized repertoire overlap was always found to be slightly, but never significantly, higher in related mother-child pairs than in unrelated mother-child pairs. Persistent microchimeric T cell clones were not detected, at a sensitivity of approximately 100 clones per million clonotypes. Deep NGS was used in the study to compare the TCR beta repertoires of mothers and children and to look for features that separate related mother-child pairs from unrelated individuals. On average, the children were roughly 10 +/- 4 years old, while the mothers were approximately 40 +/- 4 years old. After adapter ligation with NEBNext reagents, the libraries were sequenced on Illumina HiSeq 2000 with 100+100 nt paired-end reads. To prevent cross-contamination, the mother and child libraries were prepared one month apart and sequenced in separate runs. For each donor, between about 500,000 and 2,200,000 distinct TCR beta clonotypes were identified. Naive TCR beta clonotypes were estimated from low-frequency clonotypes matched to each donor's FACS-determined naive share, without sorting.

The origin of this receptor is a boy aged 5 to 17 in good health. In this chain, TRBV12-3 or TRBV12-4 is recombined with TRBJ1-2; a stretch of 7 junction bases matches TRBD1. The sequenced sample consisted of blood. The CDR3 sequence is CASSSGTVNYGYTF. Here is the DNA: TGTGCCAGCAGTAGCGGGACAGTTAACTATGGCTACACCTTC.